These 31 T cell receptor beta chains were all obtained from the same sample, sequenced in a study of CD8+CD57+ T cells in acquired aplastic anemia. TCR beta VDJ and CDR3 were profiled, and genomic DNA was the template. One entry per CDR3 protein results from TCRdb running MiXCR on the reads. The data hold approximately 200,000 distinct CDR3 sequences, with over 60% observed a single time. The material sequenced was sorted CD4+, CD8+, or CD8+CD57+ T cells (not recorded which) from PBMCs. The receptors stem from a human donor with severe aplastic anemia or a healthy control (not recorded which).

The CDR3 spells CASSAPSGTTGNTIYF. The CDR3, as DNA: TGTGCCAGCAGCGCTCCTTCAGGGACTACTGGAAACACCATATATTTT. The rearrangement uses TRBV9 and TRBJ1-3; D might be TRBD1 (5 bases). V lost 3 bases, J lost 2 bases, and 15 bases lay in between. The CDR3 is 16 residues long. The germline gives CDR1 SGDLS, CDR2 YYNGEE. Full variable domain (remainder filled in from reference TRBV9 and TRBJ1-3): DSGVTQTPKHLITATGQRVTLRCSPRSGDLSVYWYQQSLDQGLQFLIQYYNGEERAKGNILERFSAQQFPDLHSELNLSSLELGDSALYFCASSAPSGTTGNTIYFGEGSWLTVV.

The rearrangement joins TRBV7-9 to TRBJ1-5; D may be TRBD1 (6 bases). Trimming took off 0 bases at V and 4 bases at J, with 10 bases between the two ends. The CDR3 extends over 15 amino acids. The germline V gene has CDR1 SEHNR and CDR2 FQNEAQ (reference sequence). CDR3 coding DNA: TGTGCCAGCAGCTTAGCGCCGGACAGTAATCAGCCCCAGCATTTT. Amino acid sequence: CASSLAPDSNQPQHF.

The chain is built from TRBV10-3 and TRBJ2-7; TRBD1 matches at 8 bases. V lost 6 bases and J lost 0; bases outside the gene matches: 4. The germline gives CDR1 ENHRY, CDR2 SYGVKD. The CDR3 is 14 residues long. The CDR3 loop is CAIRGTGSSYEQYF. DNA for the CDR3: TGTGCCATCAGGGGGACAGGTTCCTCCTACGAGCAGTACTTC.

In this sample, this clonotype turned up many times. V and J are TRBV7-6 and TRBJ2-7; D is uncertain. Per the germline V gene, CDR1 is SGHVS and CDR2 is FNYEAQ. This CDR3 comprises 13 residues. Trimming left V 0 bases short and J 4 bases short, with 7 bases between. CDR3 in DNA: TGTGCCAGCAGCTTAGCGCCGGAGTACGAGCAGTACTTC. As protein: CASSLAPEYEQYF.

The CDR3 sequence: CASSLALGDSYEQYF. The CDR3 region has the DNA TGTGCCAGCAGCTTAGCGCTAGGGGACAGCTACGAGCAGTACTTC. This chain connects TRBV7-9 to TRBJ2-7; 7 nucleotides align to TRBD1. V shed 0 bases, J shed 3 bases, and the junction held 5 bases outside the gene matches. Germline CDR1 SEHNR, CDR2 FQNEAQ (reference sequence). The CDR3 extends over 15 amino acids.

This clonotype has just one count. The genes are TRBV20-1 and TRBJ2-7; maybe TRBD2 (6 bases). The CDR3 contains 13 residues. Between the trimmed V and J ends, which lost 6 bases and 1 base, there was a span of 13 bases. Germline values: CDR1 DFQATT, CDR2 SNEGSKA (reference sequence). The chain's CDR3 is CSASAGLSYEQYF. The CDR3 DNA follows: TGCAGTGCCTCCGCGGGACTTTCCTACGAGCAGTACTTC.

This clonotype is a singleton in its sample. The chain is built from TRBV7-9 and TRBJ1-5; D gene ambiguous. Trimming took 0 bases from V and 2 from J, leaving 5 bases between them. The CDR3 runs to 14 residues. Per germline, CDR1 SEHNR and CDR2 FQNEAQ (reference sequence). CDR3: CASSLALGNQPQHF. The CDR3 bases are TGTGCCAGCAGCTTAGCGTTGGGCAATCAGCCCCAGCATTTT.

The chain carries TRBV20-1 and TRBJ2-7, with D possibly matching TRBD2 (5 bases). This CDR3 has 13 amino acids. Trimming stripped 3 bases from V and 4 bases from J, with 13 bases between. Germline assignment: CDR1 DFQATT and CDR2 SNEGSKA (reference sequence). This CDR3 reads CSARGSGAYEQYF. CDR3 nucleotides: TGCAGTGCTAGGGGCAGCGGAGCGTACGAGCAGTACTTC.

The V gene is TRBV4-3, the J gene TRBJ2-7, with a weak D call TRBD2 (5 bases). Trimming took 0 bases from V and 7 from J, leaving 16 bases between them. Germline assignment: CDR1 LGHNA and CDR2 YSLEER. CDR3 length equals 15 residues. The CDR3 region has the DNA TGCGCCAGCAGCCAAGATTTAGGGTTGGGCGGGGAGCAGTACTTC. Translation gives CASSQDLGLGGEQYF.

This chain uses TRBV2 with TRBJ1-2; D unresolved. Trimming pared 4 bases from V and 5 bases from J, leaving 11 bases between. The CDR3 sequence is 13 residues long. Germline V gene sequence: CDR1 SNHLY, CDR2 FYNNEI. CDR3 region: CASSAQRSYGYTF. The DNA for the CDR3 is TGTGCCAGCAGTGCACAGAGATCTTATGGCTACACCTTC. The full variable domain, with the rest looked up from reference TRBV2 and TRBJ1-2, is EPEVTQTPSHQVTQMGQEVILRCVPISNHLYFYWYRQILGQKVEFLVSFYNNEISEKSEIFDDQFSVERPDGSNFTLKIRSTKLEDSAMYFCASSAQRSYGYTFGSGTRLTVV.

This clonotype was seen more than once but under ten times. V gene TRBV7-9 combines with J gene TRBJ2-7; D is ambiguous. Trimming stripped 6 bases from V and 4 bases from J, with 7 bases between. Germline V gives CDR1 SEHNR, CDR2 FQNEAQ (reference sequence). The CDR3 covers 11 residues. Here the CDR3 DNA reads TGTGCCAGCAGTCCCGTGTACGAGCAGTACTTC. Its translation is CASSPVYEQYF.

This clonotype showed up just a few times. This chain links TRBV10-1 with TRBJ2-5; tentatively, D is TRBD1 (6 bases). V was trimmed by 7 bases and J by 4 bases, leaving 13 bases between them. Germline V gene data show CDR1 as WNHNN and CDR2 as SYGVQD (reference sequence). The CDR3 is 13 amino acids. CDR3 bases: TGCGCCAGCACCAACAGGGAGCGAGAGACCCAGTACTTC. Translating gives CASTNRERETQYF.

This chain joins TRBV10-2 and TRBJ2-5; 8 bases are a match to TRBD1. CDR1 WSHSY and CDR2 SAAADI come from the germline V gene. The CDR3 consists of 11 residues. CDR3 residues: CFRGQQETQYF. The CDR3 DNA reads TGCTTCAGGGGGCAGCAAGAGACCCAGTACTTC.

The chain recombines TRBV10-3 with TRBJ2-1; TRBD1 agrees at 10 bases. V trimming: 3 bases; J trimming: 10 bases; junction bases outside the gene matches: 9. The CDR3 has 15 amino acids. Germline CDR1 and CDR2: ENHRY and SYGVKD. CDR3 loop: CAISDGTGVNYEQFF. CDR3 nucleotides: TGTGCCATCAGTGACGGGACAGGGGTGAACTACGAGCAGTTCTTC.

This chain joins TRBV7-9 and TRBJ2-1; D ambiguous. Trimming left V 1 base short and J 10 bases short, with 8 bases between. CDR1 SEHNR and CDR2 FQNEAQ come from the germline V gene (reference sequence). This CDR3 has 12 amino acids. CDR3 coding DNA: TGTGCCAGCAGCTTAGGCTCCTACGAGCAGTTCTTC. It encodes CASSLGSYEQFF. The variable domain in full, with the rest retrieved from reference TRBV7-9 and TRBJ2-1, is DTGVSQNPRHKITKRGQNVTFRCDPISEHNRLYWYRQTLGQGPEFLTYFQNEAQLEKSRLLSDRFSAERPKGSFSTLEIQRTEQGDSAMYLCASSLGSYEQFFGPGTRLTVL.

In this sample, this clonotype turned up many times. The chain combines TRBV5-1 with TRBJ1-2; 10 positions agree with TRBD1. The CDR3 is made up of 15 amino acids. CDR1 and CDR2 from the germline V gene are SGHRS and YFSETQ. J was trimmed by 4 bases and V by 4 bases; bases with no gene match: 7. This chain's CDR3 is CASSTGQGLPYGYTF. In DNA, the CDR3 is TGCGCCAGCAGCACGGGACAGGGGCTGCCCTATGGCTACACCTTC.

This rearrangement joins TRBV9 to TRBJ2-5, with D perhaps being TRBD1 or TRBD2 (7 bases each). V shed 0 bases and J shed 2 bases, with 11 bases lying between them. The CDR3 sequence is 15 residues long. Germline CDR1 is SGDLS and CDR2 is YYNGEE. The CDR3 is CASSVVQGGQETQYF. CDR3 bases: TGTGCCAGCAGCGTAGTCCAGGGGGGGCAAGAGACCCAGTACTTC.

The V call is TRBV4-1, the J call TRBJ1-1; D call uncertain. Germline CDR1 is MGHRA and CDR2 is YSYEKL. The ends were cut back, 1 base at V and 4 bases at J, with 10 bases in the middle. The CDR3 consists of 14 residues. In DNA form, the CDR3 reads TGCGCCAGCAGCCAAGTAGCGGCGGGCACTGAAGCTTTCTTT. Translating gives CASSQVAAGTEAFF.

This clonotype was observed once. The chain joins TRBV7-3 to TRBJ2-3; 10 bases are shared with TRBD2. V shed 5 bases, J shed 3 bases, and the junction held 8 bases outside the gene matches. Per germline, CDR1 SGHTA and CDR2 FQGTGA. The CDR3 consists of 16 residues. The DNA for the CDR3 is TGTGCCAGCAGCCTTCAAGCGGGGGGGGAGACAGATACGCAGTATTTT. This sequence encodes CASSLQAGGETDTQYF.

This clonotype was found a few times. The rearrangement joins TRBV20-1 to TRBJ2-5; D may be TRBD2 (6 bases). Germline lookup yields CDR1 DFQATT and CDR2 SNEGSKA (reference sequence). Trimming removed 0 bases from V and 11 bases from J, with 22 bases in between. CDR3 length equals 15 residues. In DNA form, the CDR3 reads TGCAGTGCTAGAGATGGGGACTCCTTTTTCGAGGAGCAGTACTTC. As protein: CSARDGDSFFEEQYF.

The chain employs TRBV7-3 and TRBJ1-6; 11 nucleotides align to TRBD1. V lost 3 bases and J lost 6; bases outside the gene matches: 13. The length of the CDR3 is 19 residues. The germline V gene encodes CDR1 SGHTA and CDR2 FQGTGA. The chain's CDR3 is CASSLTSGDRGSANSPLHF. The DNA for the CDR3 is TGTGCCAGCAGCTTGACATCCGGGGACAGGGGGTCGGCTAATTCACCCCTCCACTTT.

This sequence joins TRBV7-8 and TRBJ1-4; the D gene is possibly TRBD1 (5 bases). The germline V and J ends were trimmed by 1 base and 4 bases, with 19 bases remaining between them. CDR1 and CDR2 (germline): SGHVS, FQNEAQ. The CDR3 is 18 residues long. CDR3 sequence: CASSLVGPGKGDNEKLFF. For the CDR3, the DNA is TGTGCCAGCAGCTTAGTGGGTCCGGGTAAAGGGGATAATGAAAAACTGTTTTTT.

This clonotype appeared a few times. The gene calls are TRBV7-9 and TRBJ1-1; 9 bases are a match to TRBD1. This CDR3 is built from 15 residues. With 5 bases clipped from V and 11 bases from J, the junction kept 15 bases outside the gene matches. The germline V gene has CDR1 SEHNR and CDR2 FQNEAQ (reference sequence). CDR3 region: CASSATGGEVHRAFF. The CDR3 bases are TGTGCCAGCAGCGCAACAGGGGGCGAGGTTCACCGCGCTTTCTTT.

This clonotype came up a few times. A read error may produce the germline difference seen at one junction end. V is TRBV20-1 and J is TRBJ2-3, with 9 bases identical to TRBD2. The germline CDR1 and CDR2 sequences are DFQATT and SNEGSKA (reference sequence). The CDR3 totals 14 residues. CDR3 protein: CSADGSGSTDTQYF. DNA of the CDR3: TGCAGTGCTGACGGTAGCGGGAGCACCGATACGCAGTATTTT.

A few counts support this clonotype. The chain is built from TRBV7-9 and TRBJ2-5; 14 positions match TRBD2. The CDR3 runs 17 residues. J gave up 2 bases and V 2 bases, and 4 bases lay outside the gene matches. Germline CDR1 and CDR2: SEHNR and FQNEAQ (reference sequence). CDR3 nucleotide sequence: TGTGCCAGCAGCTTATCCCGACTAGCGGGGGGGCAAGAGACCCAGTACTTC. This translates into CASSLSRLAGGQETQYF.

V is TRBV29-1 and J is TRBJ2-7; the match to TRBD1 covers 7 bases. CDR3 length: 14 residues. Germline-derived CDR1 and CDR2 are SQVTM and ANQGSEA. The junction had 6 bases not matched to a gene; V was cut back by 4 bases and J by 0 bases. CDR3 protein: CSVGSRTGSYEQYF. Written as DNA, the CDR3 is TGCAGCGTTGGGAGTAGGACAGGCTCCTACGAGCAGTACTTC.

This chain links TRBV20-1 with TRBJ2-3, with 9 bases that match TRBD2. The J call is uncertain, as TRBJ2-7 better fits the DNA end. In germline, CDR1 is DFQATT, CDR2 SNEGSKA (reference sequence). The CDR3 totals 15 residues. CDR3 in amino acids: CSAADPSGDTYEQYF. CDR3 DNA sequence: TGCAGTGCAGCCGACCCTAGCGGGGATACATACGAGCAGTACTTC.

The chain carries TRBV25-1 and TRBJ1-4, with 8 bases fitting TRBD1. CDR3 length: 15 residues. Germline CDR1 MGHDK, CDR2 SYGVNS. V trimming: 4 bases; J trimming: 8 bases; junction bases outside the gene matches: 9. CDR3: CASSGMTGVSEKLFF. For the CDR3, the DNA is TGTGCCAGCAGTGGGATGACAGGGGTTAGCGAAAAACTGTTTTTT.

The chain employs TRBV20-1 and TRBJ1-1; D unresolved. The CDR3 is 11 residues long. Trimming shortened V by 5 bases and J by 5 bases, and 9 bases separated the two germline ends. The germline V gene has CDR1 DFQATT and CDR2 SNEGSKA (reference sequence). The CDR3 DNA is TGCAGTGCTGAGGCCTGGACTGAAGCTTTCTTT. Encoded protein: CSAEAWTEAFF.

The chain uses TRBV19 and TRBJ1-1; D possibly corresponds to TRBD1 (6 bases). The CDR3 has 13 amino acids. Germline lookup yields CDR1 LNHDA and CDR2 SQIVND (reference sequence). V lost 4 bases and J 6 bases, leaving 12 bases between the germline ends. The CDR3: CASSRTAQAEAFF. CDR3 DNA sequence: TGTGCCAGTAGTAGGACAGCTCAGGCTGAAGCTTTCTTT. Using reference TRBV19 and TRBJ1-1 for the parts outside the CDR3, the full variable domain is DGGITQSPKYLFRKEGQNVTLSCEQNLNHDAMYWYRQDPGQGLRLIYYSQIVNDFQKGDIAEGYSVSREKKESFPLTVTSAQKNPTAFYLCASSRTAQAEAFFGQGTRLTVV.

This chain connects TRBV24-1 to TRBJ1-2, with TRBD1 identical over 7 bases. Germline assignment: CDR1 KGHDR and CDR2 SFDVKD. The CDR3 loop spans 14 amino acids. V gave up 5 bases and J gave up 5 bases; unmatched junction bases: 7. The CDR3 sequence: CATSALGTAYGYTF. CDR3 in DNA: TGTGCCACCAGTGCCCTCGGGACAGCTTATGGCTACACCTTC.